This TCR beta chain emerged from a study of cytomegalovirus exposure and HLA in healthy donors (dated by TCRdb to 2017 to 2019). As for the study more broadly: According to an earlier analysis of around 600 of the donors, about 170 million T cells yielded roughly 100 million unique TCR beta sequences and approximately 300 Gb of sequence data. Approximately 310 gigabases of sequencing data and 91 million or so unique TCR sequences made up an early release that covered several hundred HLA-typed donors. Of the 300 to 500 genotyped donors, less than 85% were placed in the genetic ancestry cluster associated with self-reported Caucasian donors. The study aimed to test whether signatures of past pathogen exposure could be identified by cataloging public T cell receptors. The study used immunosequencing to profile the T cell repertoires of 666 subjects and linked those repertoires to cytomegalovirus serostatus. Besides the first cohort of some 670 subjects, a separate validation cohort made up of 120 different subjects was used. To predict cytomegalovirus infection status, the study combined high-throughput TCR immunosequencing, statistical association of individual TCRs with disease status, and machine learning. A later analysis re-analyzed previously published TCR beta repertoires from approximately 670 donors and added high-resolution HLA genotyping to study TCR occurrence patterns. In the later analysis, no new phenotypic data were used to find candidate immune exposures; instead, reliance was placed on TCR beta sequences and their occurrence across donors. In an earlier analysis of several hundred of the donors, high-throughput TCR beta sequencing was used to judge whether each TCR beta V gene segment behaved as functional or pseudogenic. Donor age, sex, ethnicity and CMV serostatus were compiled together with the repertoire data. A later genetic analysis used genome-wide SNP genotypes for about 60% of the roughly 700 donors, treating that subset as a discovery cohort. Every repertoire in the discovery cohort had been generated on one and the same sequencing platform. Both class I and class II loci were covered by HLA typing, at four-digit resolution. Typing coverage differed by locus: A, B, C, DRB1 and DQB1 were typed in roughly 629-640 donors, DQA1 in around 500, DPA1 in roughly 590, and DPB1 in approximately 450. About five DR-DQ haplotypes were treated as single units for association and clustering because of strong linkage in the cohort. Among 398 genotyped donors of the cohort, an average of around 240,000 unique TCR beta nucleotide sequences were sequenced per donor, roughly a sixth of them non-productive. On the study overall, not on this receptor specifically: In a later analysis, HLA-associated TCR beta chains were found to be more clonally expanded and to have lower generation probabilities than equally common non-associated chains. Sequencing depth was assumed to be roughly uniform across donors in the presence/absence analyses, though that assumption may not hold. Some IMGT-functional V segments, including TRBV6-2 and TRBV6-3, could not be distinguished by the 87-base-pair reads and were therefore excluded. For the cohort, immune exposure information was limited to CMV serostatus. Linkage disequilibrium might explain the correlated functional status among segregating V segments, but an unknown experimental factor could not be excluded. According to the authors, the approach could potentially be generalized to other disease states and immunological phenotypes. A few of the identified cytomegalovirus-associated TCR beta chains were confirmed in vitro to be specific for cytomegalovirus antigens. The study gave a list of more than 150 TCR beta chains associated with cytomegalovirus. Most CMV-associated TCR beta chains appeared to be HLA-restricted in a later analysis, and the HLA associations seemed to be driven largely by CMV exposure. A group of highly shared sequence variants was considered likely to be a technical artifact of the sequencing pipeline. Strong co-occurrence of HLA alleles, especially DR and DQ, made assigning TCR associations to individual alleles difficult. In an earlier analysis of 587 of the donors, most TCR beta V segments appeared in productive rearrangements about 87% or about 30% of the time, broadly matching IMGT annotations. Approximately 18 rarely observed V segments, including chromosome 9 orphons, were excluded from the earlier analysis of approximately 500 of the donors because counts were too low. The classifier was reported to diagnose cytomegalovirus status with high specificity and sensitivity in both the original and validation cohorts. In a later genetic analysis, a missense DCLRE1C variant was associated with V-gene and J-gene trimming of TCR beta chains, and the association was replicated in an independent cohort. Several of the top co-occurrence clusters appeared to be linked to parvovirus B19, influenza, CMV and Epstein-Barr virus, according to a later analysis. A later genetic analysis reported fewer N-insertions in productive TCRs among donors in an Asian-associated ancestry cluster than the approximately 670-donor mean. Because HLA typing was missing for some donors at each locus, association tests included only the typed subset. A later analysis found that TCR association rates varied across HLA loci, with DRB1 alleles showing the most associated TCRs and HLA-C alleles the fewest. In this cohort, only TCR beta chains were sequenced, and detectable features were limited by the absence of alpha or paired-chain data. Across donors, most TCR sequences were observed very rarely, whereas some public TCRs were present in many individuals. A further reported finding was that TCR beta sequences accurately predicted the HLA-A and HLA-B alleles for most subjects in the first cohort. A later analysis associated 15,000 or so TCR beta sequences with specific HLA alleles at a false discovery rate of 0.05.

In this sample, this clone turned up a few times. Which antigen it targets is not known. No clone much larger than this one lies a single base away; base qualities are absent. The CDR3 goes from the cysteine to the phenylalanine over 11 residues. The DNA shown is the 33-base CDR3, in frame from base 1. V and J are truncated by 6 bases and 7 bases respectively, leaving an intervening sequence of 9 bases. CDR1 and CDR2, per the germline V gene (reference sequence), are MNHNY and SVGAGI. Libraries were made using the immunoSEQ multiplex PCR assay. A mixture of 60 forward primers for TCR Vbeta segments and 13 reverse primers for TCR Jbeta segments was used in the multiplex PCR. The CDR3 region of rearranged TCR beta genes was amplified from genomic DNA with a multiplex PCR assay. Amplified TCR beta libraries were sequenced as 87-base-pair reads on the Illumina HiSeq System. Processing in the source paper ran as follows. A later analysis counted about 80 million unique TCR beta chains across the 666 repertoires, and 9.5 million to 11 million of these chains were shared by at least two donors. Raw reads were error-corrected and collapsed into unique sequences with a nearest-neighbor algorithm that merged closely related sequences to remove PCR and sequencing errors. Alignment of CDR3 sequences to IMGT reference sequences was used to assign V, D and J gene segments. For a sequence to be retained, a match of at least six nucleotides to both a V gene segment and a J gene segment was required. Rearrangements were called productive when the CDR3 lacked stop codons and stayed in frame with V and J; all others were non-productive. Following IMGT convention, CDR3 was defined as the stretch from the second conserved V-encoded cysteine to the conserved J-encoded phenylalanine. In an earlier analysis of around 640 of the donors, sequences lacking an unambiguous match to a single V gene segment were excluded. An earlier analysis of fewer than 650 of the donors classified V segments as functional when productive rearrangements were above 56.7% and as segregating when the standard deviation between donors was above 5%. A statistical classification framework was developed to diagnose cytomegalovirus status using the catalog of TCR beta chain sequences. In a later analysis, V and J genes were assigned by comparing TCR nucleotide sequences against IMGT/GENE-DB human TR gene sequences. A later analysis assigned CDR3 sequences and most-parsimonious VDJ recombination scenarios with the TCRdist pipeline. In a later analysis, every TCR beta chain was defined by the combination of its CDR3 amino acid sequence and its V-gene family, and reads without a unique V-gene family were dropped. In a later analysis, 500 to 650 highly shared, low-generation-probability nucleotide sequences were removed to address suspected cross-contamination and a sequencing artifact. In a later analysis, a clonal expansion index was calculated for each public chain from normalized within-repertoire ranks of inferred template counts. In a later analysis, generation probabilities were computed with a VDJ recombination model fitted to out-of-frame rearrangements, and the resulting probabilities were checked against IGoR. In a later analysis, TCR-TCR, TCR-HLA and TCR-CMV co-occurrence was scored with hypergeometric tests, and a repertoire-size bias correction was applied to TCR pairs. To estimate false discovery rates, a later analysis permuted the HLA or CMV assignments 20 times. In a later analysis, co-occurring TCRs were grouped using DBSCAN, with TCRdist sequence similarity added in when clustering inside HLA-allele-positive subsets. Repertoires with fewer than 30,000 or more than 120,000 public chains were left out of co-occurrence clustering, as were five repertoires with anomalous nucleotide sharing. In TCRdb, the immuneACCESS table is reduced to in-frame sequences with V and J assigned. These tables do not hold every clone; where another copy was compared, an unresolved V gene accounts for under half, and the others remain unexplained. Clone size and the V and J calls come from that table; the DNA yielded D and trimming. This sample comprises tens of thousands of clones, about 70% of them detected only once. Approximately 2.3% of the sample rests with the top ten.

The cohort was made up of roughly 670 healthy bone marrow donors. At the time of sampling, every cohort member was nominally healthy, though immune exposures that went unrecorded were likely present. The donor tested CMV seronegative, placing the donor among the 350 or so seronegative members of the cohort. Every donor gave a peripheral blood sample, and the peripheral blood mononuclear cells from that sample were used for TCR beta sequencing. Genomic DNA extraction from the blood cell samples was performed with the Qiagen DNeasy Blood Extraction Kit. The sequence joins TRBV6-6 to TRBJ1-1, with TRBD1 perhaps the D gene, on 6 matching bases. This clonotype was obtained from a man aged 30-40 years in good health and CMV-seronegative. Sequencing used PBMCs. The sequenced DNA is TGTGCCAGCAGAACAGGGTGTGAAGCTTTCTTT. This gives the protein CASRTGCEAFF.